This is a list of T cell receptor beta chains from one sample in a study of shared clonotypes between healthy human individuals. Generated by immunoSEQ multiplex PCR, the TCRdb table keeps only in-frame clones and is missing some. This table holds under 1,100,000 clones, approximately 80% found once. The sequencing sample was made of memory CD4+ T cells from PBMCs. The receptors originated from a man aged 18 to 30 in good health. Some clones in this sample may be carry-over from other donors' samples. Both conserved end residues are part of each CDR3. D genes are given only for firm matches. Clone size appears in some rows only: once, few, many, or a class for an expanded clone.

v_call: TRBV7-2
j_call: TRBJ1-6
clone_size: .
d_call: TRBD1
cdr3_aa: CASSLADRGRSPLHF
cdr3_nt: TGTGCCAGCAGCTTAGCGGACAGGGGGCGATCACCCCTCCACTTT

v_call: TRBV27
j_call: TRBJ1-2
clone_size: .
d_call: TRBD1
cdr3_aa: CASRLTGGYGYTF
cdr3_nt: TGTGCCAGCAGGCTGACAGGGGGTTATGGCTACACCTTC

v_call: TRBV11-2
j_call: TRBJ2-5
clone_size: .
d_call: .
cdr3_aa: CASGVRGFQETQYF
cdr3_nt: TGTGCCAGTGGGGTGAGGGGTTTCCAAGAGACCCAGTACTTC

v_call: TRBV15
j_call: TRBJ2-3
clone_size: .
d_call: .
cdr3_aa: CATSSRQGTRGTDTQYF
cdr3_nt: TGTGCCACCAGCAGCAGGCAAGGGACCCGGGGCACAGATACGCAGTATTTT

v_call: TRBV5-1
j_call: TRBJ2-6
clone_size: .
d_call: .
cdr3_aa: CASSFQGAGANVLTF
cdr3_nt: TGCGCCAGCAGCTTTCAAGGGGCCGGGGCCAACGTCCTGACTTTC

v_call: TRBV2
j_call: TRBJ2-3
clone_size: .
d_call: .
cdr3_aa: CASRETFSTDTQYF
cdr3_nt: TGTGCCAGCAGGGAAACCTTTAGCACAGATACGCAGTATTTT

v_call: TRBV5-1
j_call: TRBJ2-1
clone_size: .
d_call: TRBD2
cdr3_aa: CASSLKAGGDEQFF
cdr3_nt: TGCGCCAGCAGCTTGAAAGCGGGGGGAGATGAGCAGTTCTTC

v_call: TRBV27
j_call: TRBJ2-7
clone_size: .
d_call: .
cdr3_aa: CASSLVRGYEQYF
cdr3_nt: TGTGCCAGCAGTTTAGTTCGGGGGTACGAGCAGTACTTC

v_call: TRBV6-6
j_call: TRBJ2-3
clone_size: .
d_call: .
cdr3_aa: CASTPSGLDTQYF
cdr3_nt: TGTGCCAGCACGCCTTCAGGGTTGGATACGCAGTATTTT

v_call: TRBV7-3
j_call: TRBJ2-7
clone_size: once
d_call: TRBD2
cdr3_aa: CASSLMGSGSVYEQYF
cdr3_nt: TGTGCCAGCAGCTTAATGGGAAGCGGGAGTGTTTACGAGCAGTACTTC

v_call: TRBV7-9
j_call: TRBJ2-2
clone_size: .
d_call: TRBD2
cdr3_aa: CASSLSSSGTNTGELFF
cdr3_nt: TGTGCCAGCAGCTTATCCAGTAGCGGGACGAACACCGGGGAGCTGTTTTTT

v_call: TRBV5-6
j_call: TRBJ1-2
clone_size: .
d_call: TRBD1
cdr3_aa: CASSLTGVDYGYTF
cdr3_nt: TGTGCCAGCAGCTTGACAGGGGTGGACTATGGCTACACCTTC

v_call: TRBV10-3
j_call: TRBJ2-7
clone_size: .
d_call: .
cdr3_aa: CAIRDSPSYEQYF
cdr3_nt: TGTGCCATCAGGGATTCCCCGTCTTACGAGCAGTACTTC

v_call: TRBV5-1
j_call: TRBJ1-3
clone_size: .
d_call: TRBD1
cdr3_aa: CASSLQTGASGNTIYF
cdr3_nt: TGCGCCAGCAGCTTACAGACAGGGGCCTCTGGAAACACCATATATTTT

v_call: TRBV4-3
j_call: TRBJ2-1
clone_size: .
d_call: .
cdr3_aa: CASSQAGTLYNEQFF
cdr3_nt: TGCGCCAGCAGCCAAGCCGGGACTCTATACAATGAGCAGTTCTTC

v_call: TRBV5-4
j_call: TRBJ2-7
clone_size: .
d_call: .
cdr3_aa: CASSSPSSSYEQYF
cdr3_nt: TGTGCCAGCAGCTCACCGAGCAGCTCCTACGAGCAGTACTTC

v_call: TRBV28
j_call: TRBJ2-4
clone_size: .
d_call: TRBD1
cdr3_aa: CASSLTGGNGFIQYF
cdr3_nt: TGTGCCAGCAGTTTGACAGGGGGCAACGGTTTCATTCAGTACTTC